The clone carrying this TCR beta chain came up a few times. Only in-frame clones appear in the TCRdb table, and some are missing; sequencing was by immunoSEQ multiplex PCR. The table shows under 300,000 clones, with about four fifths occurring only once. The CDR3 totals 16 residues. V lost 0 bases and J lost 8; bases outside the gene matches: 11. From germline, CDR1 is MNHEY and CDR2 SVGAGI. This entry belongs to a study of blood T cell repertoires in COVID-19. As for the study in general: In each case, the material was cDNA or gDNA derived from T cells, B-cell-depleted T cells, or PBMCs.

The sequence was obtained from a woman aged 18-35 years with acute or convalescent COVID-19. The chain has TRBV6-5 and TRBJ1-2; 8 nucleotides agree with TRBD1. Sequenced material: peripheral blood. CDR3 sequence: CASSYSSGQGTRGYTF. The CDR3 coding sequence is TGTGCCAGCAGTTACTCGAGTGGACAGGGTACGAGAGGCTACACCTTC.